The 25 T cell receptor beta chains below come from one sample, sequenced in a study of T cell repertoires in cytomegalovirus infection. MiXCR, applied by TCRdb to the reads, yields one record per CDR3 protein. This table holds 350,000 to 550,000 distinct CDR3 sequences, approximately 30% found once. Sequenced material: PBMCs. The receptors come from a human donor in good health (CMV status not recorded). Some clones in this sample may be carry-over from other donors' samples.

This clonotype occurred a few times. The chain carries TRBV28 and TRBJ2-1; 10 bases align to TRBD1. CDR3 length: 17 residues. The junction had 18 bases not matched to a gene; V was cut back by 6 bases and J by 10 bases. Germline lookup yields CDR1 MDHEN and CDR2 SYDVKM. The CDR3 DNA is TGTGCCAGCAGCTTCCCCCAAACCCGACAGGGGGCAAAGGAGCAGTTCTTC. Encoded protein: CASSFPQTRQGAKEQFF.

The chain couples TRBV12-3 or TRBV12-4 to TRBJ2-1, with D possibly being TRBD2 (6 bases). The CDR3 consists of 14 residues. Trimming removed 4 bases from V and 4 bases from J, with 11 bases in between. CDR3 DNA sequence: TGTGCCAGCAGTTCCAGCCGGGGGTACAATGAGCAGTTCTTC. Protein: CASSSSRGYNEQFF.

V gene TRBV3-1 combines with J gene TRBJ2-5; D remains unclear. The V gene lost 1 base and the J gene lost 2 bases, with 11 bases spanning the gap. The CDR3 has 15 amino acids. CDR1 is LGHDT, CDR2 YNNKEL, per germline (reference sequence). As DNA, the CDR3 is TGTGCCAGCAGCCAAGCGTCGACAAGACAAGAGACCCAGTACTTC. Encoded protein: CASSQASTRQETQYF.

This sequence joins TRBV11-2 and TRBJ2-2; TRBD1 matches at 9 bases. The CDR3 length is 15 residues. The V gene's germline CDR1 is SGHAT and CDR2 FQNNGV. With V trimmed by 5 bases and J by 7 bases, 8 bases remained unmatched. Here the CDR3 DNA reads TGTGCCAGCAGCGCGGGACAGGGAAAGGTCGGGGAGCTGTTTTTT. This codes for CASSAGQGKVGELFF.

J is TRBJ1-6 and V is TRBV6-5; no clear D. The germline V gene has CDR1 MNHEY and CDR2 SVGAGI. V was shortened by 0 bases and J by 8 bases, with 14 bases between the two germline ends. CDR3 size: 16 residues. The CDR3: CASSYSSEDEDSPLHF. For the CDR3, the DNA is TGTGCCAGCAGTTACTCCTCGGAGGATGAGGATTCACCCCTCCACTTT.

This chain connects TRBV3-1 to TRBJ2-3; 14 positions agree with TRBD2. Germline CDR1 and CDR2: LGHDT and YNNKEL (reference sequence). This CDR3 spans 15 amino acids. V shed 9 bases, J shed 8 bases, and the junction held 10 bases outside the gene matches. The CDR3 is CASTPGLAGEGTQYF. Written as DNA, the CDR3 is TGTGCCAGTACCCCGGGACTAGCGGGGGAGGGTACGCAGTATTTT.

This clonotype was seen more than once but under ten times. J is TRBJ1-1 and V is TRBV29-1; tentative D call: TRBD1 (6 bases). The CDR3 totals 14 residues. Germline assignment: CDR1 SQVTM and CDR2 ANQGSEA. The germline V and J ends were trimmed by 7 bases and 4 bases, with 19 bases remaining between them. CDR3 amino acids: CSAGAGAVGTEAFF. In DNA form, the CDR3 reads TGCAGCGCCGGAGCAGGGGCCGTGGGCACTGAAGCTTTCTTT.

In its sample, this clonotype was seen a few times. The chain couples TRBV5-1 to TRBJ2-2, with D uncertain. V shed 3 bases and J shed 5 bases, with 17 bases lying between them. There are 16 residues in the CDR3. Germline-derived CDR1 and CDR2 are SGHRS and YFSETQ. CDR3 residues: CASSSSASHGTGELFF. Written as DNA, the CDR3 is TGCGCCAGCAGCTCATCCGCCTCTCATGGAACCGGGGAGCTGTTTTTT. Supplemented by reference TRBV5-1 and TRBJ2-2, the full variable domain reads KAGVTQTPRYLIKTRGQQVTLSCSPISGHRSVSWYQQTPGQGLQFLFEYFSETQRNKGNFPGRFSGRQFSNSRSEMNVSTLELGDSALYLCASSSSASHGTGELFFGEGSRLTVL.

The DNA of the CDR3 is TGCGCCAGCAGTTCGTCAGGGGGCTTTGGGAATGAGCAGTTCTTC. Translated: CASSSSGGFGNEQFF. The V call is TRBV5-1, the J call TRBJ2-1; 8 bases fit TRBD1. The germline gives CDR1 SGHRS, CDR2 YFSETQ. The CDR3 loop spans 15 amino acids. Trimming at V came to 5 bases and at J to 7 bases, leaving 11 bases not matched to a gene.

A remark on this clonotype: Its ends do not fully match the called genes, so a read error is possible. CDR3 nucleotide sequence: TGTGCCAGCAGCTCGGGGGGTTACGCGCAGTACTTC. The encoded protein is CASSSGGYAQYF. This sequence joins TRBV7-6 and TRBJ2-7; TRBD2 matches at 7 bases. Germline CDR1 and CDR2: SGHVS and FNYEAQ. The CDR3 totals 12 residues.

To note about this clonotype: A read error may explain this, as a much larger clone is one base away. This chain uses TRBV7-9 with TRBJ1-3; a weak D match, TRBD1 (5 bases). The CDR3 has 18 amino acids. From germline, CDR1 is SEHNR and CDR2 FQNEAQ (reference sequence). CDR3 loop: CASRLPRGGDISGNTIYF. The CDR3 region has the DNA TGTGCCAGCCGCTTACCTCGCGGAGGGGATATCTCTGGAAACACCATATATTTT.

This clonotype was counted between two and nine times. The chain has TRBV12-3 or TRBV12-4 and TRBJ2-5; TRBD1 or TRBD2 may be the D gene (6 bases each). With 4 bases removed from V and 2 bases from J, the gap between germline ends came to 14 bases. This CDR3 comprises 15 residues. CDR3 sequence reads: CASSSRGQHQETQYF. CDR3 nucleotide sequence: TGTGCCAGCAGTTCGCGGGGACAACATCAAGAGACCCAGTACTTC.

V and J are TRBV28 and TRBJ1-6, with 8 bases identical to TRBD1. CDR3 size: 16 residues. Trimming took 5 bases from V and 6 from J; bases not matched to a gene: 9. Germline V gene data show CDR1 as MDHEN and CDR2 as SYDVKM. As DNA, the CDR3 is TGTGCCAGCAGTGCCCCCCCGACAGGGGCTAATTCACCCCTCCACTTT. Amino acid sequence: CASSAPPTGANSPLHF.

This clonotype was seen a few times. The V and J genes are TRBV28 and TRBJ1-4, with 8 bases aligning to TRBD1. V shed 11 bases and J 0 bases; nucleotides not matched to a gene: 20. Germline CDR1 MDHEN, CDR2 SYDVKM. The CDR3 extends over 19 amino acids. The CDR3 region is CASAPGDRLFLATNEKLFF. Here the CDR3 DNA reads TGTGCCTCTGCACCGGGGGACAGGTTGTTCCTTGCAACTAATGAAAAACTGTTTTTT.

In its sample, this clonotype was seen many times. The V gene is TRBV7-6, the J gene TRBJ2-5; 7 bases map to TRBD2. J lost 3 bases, V lost 2 bases, and 18 bases had no gene match. This CDR3 is 19 amino acids long. Per germline, CDR1 SGHVS and CDR2 FNYEAQ. CDR3 protein: CASSLSLPGGVSWKETQYF. CDR3 nucleotides: TGTGCCAGCAGCTTATCCCTTCCTGGGGGGGTTAGCTGGAAAGAGACCCAGTACTTC.

At least ten counts were recorded for this clonotype. This chain joins TRBV12-3 or TRBV12-4 and TRBJ2-3; TRBD1 matches 11 bases. The V segment lost 6 bases and the J segment 4 bases; nucleotides outside the gene matches: 6. This CDR3 is built from 15 residues. The CDR3 bases are TGTGCCAGCAGCCAGGACAGGGGGCAAGCAGATACGCAGTATTTT. It specifies CASSQDRGQADTQYF.

The chain joins TRBV6-1 to TRBJ2-6; TRBD2 is a possible D gene (6 bases). The ends were cut back, 6 bases at V and 4 bases at J, with 13 bases in the middle. Germline CDR1 reads MNHNS; CDR2 reads SASEGT. CDR3 length: 15 residues. The DNA for the CDR3 is TGTGCCAGCAGCCCCACGGCGGGGGGGGCCAACGTCCTGACTTTC. This codes for CASSPTAGGANVLTF.

V usage is TRBV20-1 and J usage is TRBJ2-5, with D unresolved. There are 16 residues in the CDR3. The V end lost 0 bases, the J end lost 3 bases, and 17 bases lay between the germline ends. In germline, CDR1 is DFQATT, CDR2 SNEGSKA (reference sequence). The CDR3 here is CSARDLGRRFEETQYF. The DNA for the CDR3 is TGCAGTGCTAGAGATTTGGGAAGACGGTTCGAAGAGACCCAGTACTTC.

This sequence joins TRBV6-2 or TRBV6-3 and TRBJ2-7; tentatively, D is TRBD2 (6 bases). This CDR3 has 13 amino acids. In germline, CDR1 is MNHEY, CDR2 SVGEGT. Trimming left V 1 base short and J 3 bases short, with 7 bases between. The CDR3 nucleotides read TGTGCCAGCAGTTACTTGGGAGGCTACGAGCAGTACTTC. Its translation is CASSYLGGYEQYF.

As to this clonotype: This may stem from a read error, because a much larger clone lies one nucleotide away. This chain uses TRBV7-8 with TRBJ2-7; maybe TRBD2 (5 bases). This CDR3 region has 15 residues. The germline V gene encodes CDR1 SGHVS and CDR2 FQNEAQ. CDR3 region: CASSQDWRSSYEHYF. The DNA of the CDR3 is TGTGCCAGCAGCCAGGACTGGCGGAGCTCCTACGAGCATTACTTC.

This clonotype was seen repeatedly, ten times or more. The V call is TRBV12-3 or TRBV12-4, the J call TRBJ2-5, with TRBD1 identical over 7 bases. The CDR3 length is 15 residues. Trimming at V came to 6 bases and at J to 9 bases, leaving 16 bases not matched to a gene. In nucleotides, the CDR3 is TGTGCCAGCAGACCCAAATGGACAGGCGGTGAGGCCCAGTACTTC. It is translated as CASRPKWTGGEAQYF.

Only a few counts were recorded for this clonotype. The CDR3 DNA follows: TGTGCCAGCAGTGTAGACTGGCGCCCCGATAGCAATCAGCCCCAGCATTTT. It is translated as CASSVDWRPDSNQPQHF. The chain joins TRBV6-5 to TRBJ1-5; D is undetermined. Germline CDR1 reads MNHEY; CDR2 reads SVGAGI. This CDR3 is built from 17 residues. Trimming took off 5 bases at V and 0 bases at J, with 17 bases between the two ends.

This chain links TRBV19 with TRBJ2-7, with D possibly matching TRBD2 (6 bases). V was cut by 6 bases and J by 3 bases, with 15 bases left in between. This CDR3 region has 14 residues. Germline V gene sequence: CDR1 LNHDA, CDR2 SQIVND (reference sequence). The CDR3 sequence is CASRSPGLSYEQYF. In DNA, the CDR3 is TGTGCCAGTAGATCCCCGGGACTCAGCTACGAGCAGTACTTC.

This clonotype came up once. The chain uses TRBV7-3 and TRBJ1-5; 8 positions match TRBD1. CDR3 length equals 14 residues. V dropped 6 bases and J dropped 6; count of bases not matched to a gene: 7. Germline-derived CDR1 and CDR2 are SGHTA and FQGTGA. The CDR3 DNA is TGTGCCAGCAGGAAGGACAGGGCGGCTCAGCCCCAGCATTTT. Translation gives CASRKDRAAQPQHF.

This clonotype occurred a few times. The V gene is TRBV7-3, the J gene TRBJ2-7; 7 bases map to TRBD1. This CDR3 is built from 15 residues. Per germline, CDR1 SGHTA and CDR2 FQGTGA. J gave up 3 bases and V 5 bases, and 10 bases lay outside the gene matches. The CDR3 DNA sequence: TGTGCCAGCAGCCTCGGACAGGCGGTAGTCTACGAGCAGTACTTC. Amino acid sequence: CASSLGQAVVYEQYF.